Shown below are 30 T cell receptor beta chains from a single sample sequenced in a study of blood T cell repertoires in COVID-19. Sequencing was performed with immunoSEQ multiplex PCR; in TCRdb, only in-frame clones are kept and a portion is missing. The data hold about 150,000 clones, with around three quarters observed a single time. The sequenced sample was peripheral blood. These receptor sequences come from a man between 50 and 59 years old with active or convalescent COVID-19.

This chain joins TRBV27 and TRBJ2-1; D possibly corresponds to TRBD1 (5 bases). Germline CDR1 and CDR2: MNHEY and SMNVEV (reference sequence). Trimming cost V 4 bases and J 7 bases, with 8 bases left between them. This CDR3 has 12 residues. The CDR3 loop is CASSSPGNEQFF. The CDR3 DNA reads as TGTGCCAGCAGTTCTCCAGGGAATGAGCAGTTCTTC.

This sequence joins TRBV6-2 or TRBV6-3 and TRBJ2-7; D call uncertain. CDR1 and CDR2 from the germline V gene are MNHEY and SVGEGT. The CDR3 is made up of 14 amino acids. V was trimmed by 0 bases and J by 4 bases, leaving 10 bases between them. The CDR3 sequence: CASSYSLPAYEQYF. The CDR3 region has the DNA TGTGCCAGCAGTTACTCGTTGCCAGCGTACGAGCAGTACTTC.

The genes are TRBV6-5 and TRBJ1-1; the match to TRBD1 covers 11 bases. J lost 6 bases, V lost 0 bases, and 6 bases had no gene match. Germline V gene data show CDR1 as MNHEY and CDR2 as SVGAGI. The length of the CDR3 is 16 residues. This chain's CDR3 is CASSYSLGTGGSEAFF. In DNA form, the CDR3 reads TGTGCCAGCAGTTACTCGCTTGGGACAGGGGGATCTGAAGCTTTCTTT.

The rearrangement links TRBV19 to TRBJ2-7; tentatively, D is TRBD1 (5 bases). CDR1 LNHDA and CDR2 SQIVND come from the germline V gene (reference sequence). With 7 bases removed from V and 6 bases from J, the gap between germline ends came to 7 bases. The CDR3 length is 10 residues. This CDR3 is CASKGSEQYF. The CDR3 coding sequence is TGTGCCAGTAAGGGGTCCGAGCAGTACTTC.

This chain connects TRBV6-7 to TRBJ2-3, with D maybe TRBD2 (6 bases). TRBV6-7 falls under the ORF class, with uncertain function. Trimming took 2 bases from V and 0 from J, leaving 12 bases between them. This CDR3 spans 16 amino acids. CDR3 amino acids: CASSYGGDSSTDTQYF. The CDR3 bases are TGTGCCAGCAGTTACGGAGGGGATTCTAGCACAGATACGCAGTATTTT.

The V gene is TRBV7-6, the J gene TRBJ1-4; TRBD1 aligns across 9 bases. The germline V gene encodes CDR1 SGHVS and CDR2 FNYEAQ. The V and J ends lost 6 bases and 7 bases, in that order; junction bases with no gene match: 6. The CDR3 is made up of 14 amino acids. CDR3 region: CASRQPGQGEKLFF. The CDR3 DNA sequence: TGTGCCAGCAGGCAGCCGGGACAGGGTGAAAAACTGTTTTTT.

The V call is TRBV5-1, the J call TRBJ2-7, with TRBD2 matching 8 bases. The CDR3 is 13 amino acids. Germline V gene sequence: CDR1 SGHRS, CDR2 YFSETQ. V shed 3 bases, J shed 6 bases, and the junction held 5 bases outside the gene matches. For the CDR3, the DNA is TGCGCCAGCAGCTCAGCGGGAGTGCCCGAGCAGTACTTC. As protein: CASSSAGVPEQYF. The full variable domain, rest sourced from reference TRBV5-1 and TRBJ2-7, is KAGVTQTPRYLIKTRGQQVTLSCSPISGHRSVSWYQQTPGQGLQFLFEYFSETQRNKGNFPGRFSGRQFSNSRSEMNVSTLELGDSALYLCASSSAGVPEQYFGPGTRLTVT.

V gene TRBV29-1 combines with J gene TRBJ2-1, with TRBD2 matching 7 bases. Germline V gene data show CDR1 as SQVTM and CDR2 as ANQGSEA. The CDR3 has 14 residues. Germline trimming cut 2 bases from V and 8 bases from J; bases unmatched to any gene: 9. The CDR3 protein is CSVEWAGVEDEQFF. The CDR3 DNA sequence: TGCAGCGTTGAATGGGCGGGAGTAGAAGATGAGCAGTTCTTC.

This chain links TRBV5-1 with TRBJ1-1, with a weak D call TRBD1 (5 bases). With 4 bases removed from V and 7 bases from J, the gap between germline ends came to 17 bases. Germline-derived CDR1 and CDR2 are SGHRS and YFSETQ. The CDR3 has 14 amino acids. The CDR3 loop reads CASSPIQGLSEAFF. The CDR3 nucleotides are TGCGCCAGCAGCCCCATCCAGGGTTTGAGTGAAGCTTTCTTT.

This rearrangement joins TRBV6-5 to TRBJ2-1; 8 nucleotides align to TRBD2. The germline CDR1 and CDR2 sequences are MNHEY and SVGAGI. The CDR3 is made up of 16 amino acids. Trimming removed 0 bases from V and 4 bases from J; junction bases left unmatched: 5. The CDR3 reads CASSYSWSSGYNEQFF. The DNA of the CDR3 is TGTGCCAGCAGTTACTCATGGTCTAGCGGGTACAATGAGCAGTTCTTC.

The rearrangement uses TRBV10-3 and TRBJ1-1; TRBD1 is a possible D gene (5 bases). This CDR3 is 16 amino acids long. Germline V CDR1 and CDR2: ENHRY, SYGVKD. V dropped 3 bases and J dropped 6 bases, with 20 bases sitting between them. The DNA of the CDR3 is TGTGCCATCAGTGAAGGATTACTGGGGGGGAGACCTGAAGCTTTCTTT. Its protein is CAISEGLLGGRPEAFF.

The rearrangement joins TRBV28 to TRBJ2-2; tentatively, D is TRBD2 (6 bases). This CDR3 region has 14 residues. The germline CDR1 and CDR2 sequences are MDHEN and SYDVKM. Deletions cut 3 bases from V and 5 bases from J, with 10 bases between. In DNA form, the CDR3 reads TGTGCCAGCAGTTTTTTCCGGGGGACCGGGGAGCTGTTTTTT. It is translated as CASSFFRGTGELFF. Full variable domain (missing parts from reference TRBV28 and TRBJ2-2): DVKVTQSSRYLVKRTGEKVFLECVQDMDHENMFWYRQDPGLGLRLIYFSYDVKMKEKGDIPEGYSVSREKKERFSLILESASTNQTSMYLCASSFFRGTGELFFGEGSRLTVL.

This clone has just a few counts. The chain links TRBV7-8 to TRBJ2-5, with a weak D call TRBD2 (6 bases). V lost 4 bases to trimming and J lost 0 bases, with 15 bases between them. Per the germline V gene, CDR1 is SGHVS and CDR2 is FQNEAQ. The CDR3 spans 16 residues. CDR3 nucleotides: TGTGCCAGCAGCTCCGGCGGAGGGGTGTACCAAGAGACCCAGTACTTC. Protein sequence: CASSSGGGVYQETQYF.

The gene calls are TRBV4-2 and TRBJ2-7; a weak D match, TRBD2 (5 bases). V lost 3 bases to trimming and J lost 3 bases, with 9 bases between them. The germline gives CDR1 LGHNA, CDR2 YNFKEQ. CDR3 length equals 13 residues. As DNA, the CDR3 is TGTGCCAGCAGCCATAACGGGAACTACGAGCAGTACTTC. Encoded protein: CASSHNGNYEQYF.

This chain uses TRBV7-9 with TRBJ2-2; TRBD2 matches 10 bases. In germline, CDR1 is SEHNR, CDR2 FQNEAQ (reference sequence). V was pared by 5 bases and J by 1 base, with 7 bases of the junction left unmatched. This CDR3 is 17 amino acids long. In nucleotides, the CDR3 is TGTGCCAGCAGCCCGCTTTCTAGCGGGAGGAACACCGGGGAGCTGTTTTTT. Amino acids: CASSPLSSGRNTGELFF. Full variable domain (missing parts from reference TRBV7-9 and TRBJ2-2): DTGVSQNPRHKITKRGQNVTFRCDPISEHNRLYWYRQTLGQGPEFLTYFQNEAQLEKSRLLSDRFSAERPKGSFSTLEIQRTEQGDSAMYLCASSPLSSGRNTGELFFGEGSRLTVL.

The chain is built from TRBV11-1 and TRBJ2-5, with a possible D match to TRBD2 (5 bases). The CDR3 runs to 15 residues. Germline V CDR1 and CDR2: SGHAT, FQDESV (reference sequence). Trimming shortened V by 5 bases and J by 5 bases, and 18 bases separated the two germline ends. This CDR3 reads CASSDPGNPRETQYF. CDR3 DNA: TGTGCCAGCAGCGATCCCGGGAACCCTCGGGAGACCCAGTACTTC.

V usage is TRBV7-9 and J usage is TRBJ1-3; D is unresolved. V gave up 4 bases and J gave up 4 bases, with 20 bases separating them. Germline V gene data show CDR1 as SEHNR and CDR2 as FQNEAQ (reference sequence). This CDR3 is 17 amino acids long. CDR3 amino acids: CASSSVVGRGTGNTIYF. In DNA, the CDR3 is TGTGCCAGCAGCTCCGTCGTAGGTCGGGGTACAGGAAACACCATATATTTT.

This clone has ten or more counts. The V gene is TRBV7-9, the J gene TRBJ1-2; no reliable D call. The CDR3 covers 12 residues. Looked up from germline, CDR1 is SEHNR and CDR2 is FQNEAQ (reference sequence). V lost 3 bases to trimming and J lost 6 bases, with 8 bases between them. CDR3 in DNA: TGTGCCAGCAGCTTTGCCGGGGATGGCTACACCTTC. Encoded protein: CASSFAGDGYTF.

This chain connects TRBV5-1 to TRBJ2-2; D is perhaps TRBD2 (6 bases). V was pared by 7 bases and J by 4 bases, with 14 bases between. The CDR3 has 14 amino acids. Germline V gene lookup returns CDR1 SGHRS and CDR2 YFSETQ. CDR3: CASVGLAFTGELFF. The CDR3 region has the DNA TGCGCCAGCGTGGGGCTAGCGTTCACCGGGGAGCTGTTTTTT.

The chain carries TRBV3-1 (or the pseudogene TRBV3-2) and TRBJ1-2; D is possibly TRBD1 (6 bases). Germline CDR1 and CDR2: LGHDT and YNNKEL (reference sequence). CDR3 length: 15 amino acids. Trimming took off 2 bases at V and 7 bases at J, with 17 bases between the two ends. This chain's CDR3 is CASSQTEDSLTGYTF. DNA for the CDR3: TGTGCCAGCAGCCAAACAGAGGACAGCCTGACTGGCTACACCTTC.

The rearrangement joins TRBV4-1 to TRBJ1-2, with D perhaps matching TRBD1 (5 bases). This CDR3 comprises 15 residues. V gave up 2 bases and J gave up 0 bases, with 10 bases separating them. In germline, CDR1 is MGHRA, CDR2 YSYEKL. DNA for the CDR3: TGCGCCAGCAGCCAATTCGACAGCCCTAACTATGGCTACACCTTC. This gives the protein CASSQFDSPNYGYTF.

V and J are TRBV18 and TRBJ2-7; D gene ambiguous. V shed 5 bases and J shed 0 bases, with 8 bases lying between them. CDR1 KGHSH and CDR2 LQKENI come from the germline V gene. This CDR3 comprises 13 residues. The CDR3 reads CASSERSSYEQYF. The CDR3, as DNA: TGTGCCAGCTCAGAACGGAGCTCCTACGAGCAGTACTTC.

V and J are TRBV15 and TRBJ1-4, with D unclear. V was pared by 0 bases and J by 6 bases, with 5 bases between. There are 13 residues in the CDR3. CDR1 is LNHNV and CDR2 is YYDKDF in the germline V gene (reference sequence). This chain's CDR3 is CATSRDIDEKLFF. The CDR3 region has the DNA TGTGCCACCAGCAGAGATATTGATGAAAAACTGTTTTTT.

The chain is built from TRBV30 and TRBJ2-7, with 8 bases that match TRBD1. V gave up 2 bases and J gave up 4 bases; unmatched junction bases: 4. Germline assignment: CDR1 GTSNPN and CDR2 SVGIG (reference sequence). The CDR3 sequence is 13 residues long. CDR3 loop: CAWSITGGYEQYF. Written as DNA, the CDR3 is TGTGCCTGGAGTATTACAGGGGGGTACGAGCAGTACTTC.

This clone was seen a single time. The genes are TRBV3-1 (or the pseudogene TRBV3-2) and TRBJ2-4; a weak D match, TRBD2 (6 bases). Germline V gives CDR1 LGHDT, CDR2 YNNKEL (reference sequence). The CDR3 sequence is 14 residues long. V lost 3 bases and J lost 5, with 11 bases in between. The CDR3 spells CASSQGGAQNIQYF. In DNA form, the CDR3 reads TGTGCCAGCAGCCAGGGGGGAGCACAAAACATTCAGTACTTC.

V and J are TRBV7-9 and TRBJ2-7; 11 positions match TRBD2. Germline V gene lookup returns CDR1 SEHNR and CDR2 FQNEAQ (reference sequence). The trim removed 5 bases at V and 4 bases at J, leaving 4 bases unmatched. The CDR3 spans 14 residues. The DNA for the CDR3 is TGTGCCAGCAGCCAGACTAGCGGGACTTACGAGCAGTACTTC. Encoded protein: CASSQTSGTYEQYF.

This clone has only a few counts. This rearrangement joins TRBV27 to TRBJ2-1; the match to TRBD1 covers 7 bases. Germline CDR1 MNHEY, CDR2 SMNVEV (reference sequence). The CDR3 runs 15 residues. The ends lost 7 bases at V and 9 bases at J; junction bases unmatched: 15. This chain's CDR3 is CASTLQGSRTGEQFF. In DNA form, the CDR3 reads TGTGCCAGCACCCTACAGGGGTCCCGCACTGGTGAGCAGTTCTTC.

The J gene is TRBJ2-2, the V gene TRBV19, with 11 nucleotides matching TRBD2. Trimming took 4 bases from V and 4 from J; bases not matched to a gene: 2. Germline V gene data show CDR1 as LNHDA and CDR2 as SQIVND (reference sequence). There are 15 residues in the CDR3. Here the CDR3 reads CASSNLAGGTGELFF. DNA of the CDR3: TGTGCCAGTAGTAATCTAGCGGGAGGCACCGGGGAGCTGTTTTTT.

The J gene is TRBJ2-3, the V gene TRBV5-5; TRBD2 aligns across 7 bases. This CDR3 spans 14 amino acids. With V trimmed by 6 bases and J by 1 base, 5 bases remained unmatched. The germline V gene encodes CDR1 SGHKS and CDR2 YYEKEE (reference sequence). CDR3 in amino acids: CASTSGRGTDTQYF. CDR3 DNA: TGTGCCAGCACCTCGGGGAGGGGCACAGATACGCAGTATTTT. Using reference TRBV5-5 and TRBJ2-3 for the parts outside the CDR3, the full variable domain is DAGVTQSPTHLIKTRGQQVTLRCSPISGHKSVSWYQQVLGQGPQFIFQYYEKEERGRGNFPDRFSARQFPNYSSELNVNALLLGDSALYLCASTSGRGTDTQYFGPGTRLTVL.

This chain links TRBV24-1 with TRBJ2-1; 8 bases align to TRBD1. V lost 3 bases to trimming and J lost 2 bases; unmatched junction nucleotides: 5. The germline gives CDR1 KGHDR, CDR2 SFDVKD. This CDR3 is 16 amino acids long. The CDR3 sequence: CATSDPQGAPYNEQFF. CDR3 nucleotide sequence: TGTGCCACCAGTGATCCCCAGGGGGCTCCCTACAATGAGCAGTTCTTC.